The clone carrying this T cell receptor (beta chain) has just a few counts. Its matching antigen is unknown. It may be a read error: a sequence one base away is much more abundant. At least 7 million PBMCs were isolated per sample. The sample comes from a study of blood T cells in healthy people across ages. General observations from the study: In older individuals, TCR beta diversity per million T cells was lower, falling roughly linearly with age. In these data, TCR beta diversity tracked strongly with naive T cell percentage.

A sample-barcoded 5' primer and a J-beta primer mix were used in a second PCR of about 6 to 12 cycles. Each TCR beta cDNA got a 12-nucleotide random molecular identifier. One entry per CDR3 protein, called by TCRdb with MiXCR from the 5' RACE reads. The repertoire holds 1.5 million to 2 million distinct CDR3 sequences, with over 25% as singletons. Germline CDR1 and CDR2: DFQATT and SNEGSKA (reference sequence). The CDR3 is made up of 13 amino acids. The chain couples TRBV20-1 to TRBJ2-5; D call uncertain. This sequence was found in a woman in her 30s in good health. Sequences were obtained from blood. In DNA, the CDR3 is TGCAGTGCACCCGGAACGGCTCAAGAGACCCGGTACTTC. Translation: CSAPGTAQETRYF.